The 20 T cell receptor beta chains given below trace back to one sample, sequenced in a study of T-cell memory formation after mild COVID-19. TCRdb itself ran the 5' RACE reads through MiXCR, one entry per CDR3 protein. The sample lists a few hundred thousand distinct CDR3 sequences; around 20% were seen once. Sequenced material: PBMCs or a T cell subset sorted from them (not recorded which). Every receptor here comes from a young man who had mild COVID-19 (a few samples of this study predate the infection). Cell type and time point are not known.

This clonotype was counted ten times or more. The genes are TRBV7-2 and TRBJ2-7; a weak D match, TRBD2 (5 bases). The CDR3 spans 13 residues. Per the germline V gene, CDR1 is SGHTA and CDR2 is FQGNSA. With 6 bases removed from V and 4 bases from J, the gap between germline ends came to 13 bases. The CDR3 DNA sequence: TGTGCCAGCAGTGGAGGCCGTGGATACGAGCAGTACTTC. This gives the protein CASSGGRGYEQYF.

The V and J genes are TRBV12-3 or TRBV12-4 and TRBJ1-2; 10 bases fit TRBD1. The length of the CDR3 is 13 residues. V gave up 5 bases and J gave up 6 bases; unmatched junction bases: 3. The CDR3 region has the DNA TGTGCCAGCAGTCGGACAGGGGGGGATGGCTACACCTTC. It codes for CASSRTGGDGYTF.

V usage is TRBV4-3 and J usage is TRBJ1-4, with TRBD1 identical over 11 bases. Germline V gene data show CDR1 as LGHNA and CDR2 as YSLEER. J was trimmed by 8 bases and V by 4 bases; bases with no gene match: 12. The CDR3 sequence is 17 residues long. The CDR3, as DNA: TGCGCCAGCAGCCGCACCCTCTCCGGGACAGGGGGGGAAAAACTGTTTTTT. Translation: CASSRTLSGTGGEKLFF.

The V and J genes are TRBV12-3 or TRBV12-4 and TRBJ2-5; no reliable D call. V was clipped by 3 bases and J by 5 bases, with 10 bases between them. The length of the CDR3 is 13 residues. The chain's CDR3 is CASSFPLVETQYF. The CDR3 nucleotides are TGTGCCAGCAGTTTCCCCCTAGTGGAGACCCAGTACTTC.

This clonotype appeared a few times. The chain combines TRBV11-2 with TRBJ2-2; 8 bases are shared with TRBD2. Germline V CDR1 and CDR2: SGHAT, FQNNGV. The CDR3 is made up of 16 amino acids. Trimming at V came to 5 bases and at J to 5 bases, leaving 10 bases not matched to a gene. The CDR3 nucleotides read TGTGCCAGCAGCGTCCGGGGGGGCTTTGATACCGGGGAGCTGTTTTTT. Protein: CASSVRGGFDTGELFF.

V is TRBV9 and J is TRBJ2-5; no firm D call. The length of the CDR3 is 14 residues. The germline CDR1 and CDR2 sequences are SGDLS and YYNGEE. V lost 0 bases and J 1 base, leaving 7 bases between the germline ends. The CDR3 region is CASSVDPLQETQYF. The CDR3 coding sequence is TGTGCCAGCAGCGTAGACCCGCTCCAAGAGACCCAGTACTTC.

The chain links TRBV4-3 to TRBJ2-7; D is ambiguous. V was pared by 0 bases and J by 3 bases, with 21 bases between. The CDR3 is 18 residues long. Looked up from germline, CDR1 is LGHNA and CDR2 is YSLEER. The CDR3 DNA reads TGCGCCAGCAGCCAAGATCGGGTGCGACCCCCGCTTAACTACGAGCAGTACTTC. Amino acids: CASSQDRVRPPLNYEQYF.

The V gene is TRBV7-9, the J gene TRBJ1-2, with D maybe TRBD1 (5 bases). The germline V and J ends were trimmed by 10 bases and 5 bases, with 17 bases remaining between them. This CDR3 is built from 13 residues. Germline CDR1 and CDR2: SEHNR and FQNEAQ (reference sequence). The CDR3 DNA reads TGTGCCACCGAAAGGGGTATACAATATGGCTACACCTTC. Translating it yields CATERGIQYGYTF.

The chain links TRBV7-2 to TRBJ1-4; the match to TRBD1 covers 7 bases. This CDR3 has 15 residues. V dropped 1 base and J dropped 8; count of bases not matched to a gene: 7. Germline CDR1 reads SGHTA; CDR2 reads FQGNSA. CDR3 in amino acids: CASSLVRQGGEKLFF. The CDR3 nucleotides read TGTGCCAGCAGCTTAGTGCGTCAGGGGGGAGAAAAACTGTTTTTT.

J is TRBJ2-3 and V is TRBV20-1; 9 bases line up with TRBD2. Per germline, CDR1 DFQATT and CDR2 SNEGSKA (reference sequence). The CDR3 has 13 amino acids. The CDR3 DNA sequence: TGCGGGGCTTCAGCGGGGGGATTAGATACGCAGTATTTT. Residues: CGASAGGLDTQYF.

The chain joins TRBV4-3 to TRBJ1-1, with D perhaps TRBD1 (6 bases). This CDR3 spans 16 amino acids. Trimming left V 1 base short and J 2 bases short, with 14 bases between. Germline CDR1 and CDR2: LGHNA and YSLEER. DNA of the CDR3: TGCGCCAGCAGCCAAGGGACAGCCGCAACCAACACTGAAGCTTTCTTT. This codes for CASSQGTAATNTEAFF.

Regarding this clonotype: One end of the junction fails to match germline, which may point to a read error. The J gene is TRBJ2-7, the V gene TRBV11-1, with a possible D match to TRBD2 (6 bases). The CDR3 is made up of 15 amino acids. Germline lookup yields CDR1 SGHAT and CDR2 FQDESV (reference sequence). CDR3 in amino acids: CASSLAGTSDYEQYF. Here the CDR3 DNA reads TGTGCCAGCAGTTTAGCCGGGACTTCGGACTACGAGCAGTACTTC.

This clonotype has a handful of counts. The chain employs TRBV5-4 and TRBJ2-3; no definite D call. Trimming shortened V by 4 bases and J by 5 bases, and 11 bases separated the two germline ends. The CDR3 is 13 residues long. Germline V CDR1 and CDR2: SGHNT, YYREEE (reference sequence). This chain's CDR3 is CASSGSTRDTQYF. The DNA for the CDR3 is TGTGCCAGCAGCGGCAGTACGAGAGATACGCAGTATTTT.

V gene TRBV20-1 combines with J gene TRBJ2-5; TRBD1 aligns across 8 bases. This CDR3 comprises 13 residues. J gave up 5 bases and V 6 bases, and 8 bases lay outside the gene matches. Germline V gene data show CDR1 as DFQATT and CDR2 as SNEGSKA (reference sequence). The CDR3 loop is CSARQGIGETQYF. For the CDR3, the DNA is TGCAGTGCCCGACAGGGGATCGGGGAGACCCAGTACTTC.

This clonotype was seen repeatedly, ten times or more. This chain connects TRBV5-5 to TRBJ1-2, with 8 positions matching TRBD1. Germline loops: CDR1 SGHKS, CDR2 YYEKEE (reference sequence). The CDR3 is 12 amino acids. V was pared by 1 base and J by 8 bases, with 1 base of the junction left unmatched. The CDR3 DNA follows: TGTGCCAGCAGCTTGTCAGGGGGCGGCTACACCTTC. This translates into CASSLSGGGYTF.

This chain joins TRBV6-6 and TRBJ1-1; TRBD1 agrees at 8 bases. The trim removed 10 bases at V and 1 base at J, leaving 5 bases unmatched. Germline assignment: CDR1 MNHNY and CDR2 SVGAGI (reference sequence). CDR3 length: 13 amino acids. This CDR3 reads CATSGTGNTEAFF. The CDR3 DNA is TGTGCCACGTCCGGGACAGGGAACACTGAAGCTTTCTTT.

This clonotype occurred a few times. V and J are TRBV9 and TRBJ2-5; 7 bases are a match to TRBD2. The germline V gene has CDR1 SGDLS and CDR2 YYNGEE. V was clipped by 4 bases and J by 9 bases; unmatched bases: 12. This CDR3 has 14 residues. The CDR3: CASSKAGPDVAQYF. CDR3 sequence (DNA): TGTGCCAGCAGCAAAGCGGGGCCTGACGTGGCCCAGTACTTC.

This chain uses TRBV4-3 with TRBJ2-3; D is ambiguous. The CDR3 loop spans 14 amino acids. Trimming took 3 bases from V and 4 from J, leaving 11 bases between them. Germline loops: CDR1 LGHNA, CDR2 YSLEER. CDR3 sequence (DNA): TGCGCCAGCAGCCAGTTCACAAGTCCAGATACGCAGTATTTT. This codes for CASSQFTSPDTQYF.

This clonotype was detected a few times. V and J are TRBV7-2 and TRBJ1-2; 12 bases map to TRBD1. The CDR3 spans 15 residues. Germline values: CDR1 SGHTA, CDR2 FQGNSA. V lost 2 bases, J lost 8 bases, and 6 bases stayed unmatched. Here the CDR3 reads CASSLWGQGALGYTF. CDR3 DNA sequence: TGTGCCAGCAGCTTATGGGGACAGGGGGCACTCGGCTACACCTTC. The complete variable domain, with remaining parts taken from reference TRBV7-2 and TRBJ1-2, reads GAGVSQSPSNKVTEKGKDVELRCDPISGHTALYWYRQSLGQGLEFLIYFQGNSAPDKSGLPSDRFSAERTGGSVSTLTIQRTQQEDSAVYLCASSLWGQGALGYTFGSGTRLTVV.

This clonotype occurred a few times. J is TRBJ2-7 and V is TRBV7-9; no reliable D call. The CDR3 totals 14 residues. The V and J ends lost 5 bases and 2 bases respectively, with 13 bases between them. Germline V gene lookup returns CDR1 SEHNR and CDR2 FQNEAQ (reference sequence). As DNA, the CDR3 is TGTGCCAGCAGCCCGAGGACCGACACCTACGAGCAGTACGTC. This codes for CASSPRTDTYEQYV.